This entry is about one TCR beta chain. The CDR3 length is 12 residues. V gave up 6 bases and J gave up 2 bases, with 7 bases separating them. Per the germline V gene, CDR1 is MNHEY and CDR2 is SMNVEV (reference sequence). How the authors handled the data: Amplification of reference gene primers provided the estimated nucleated cell counts. The repertoire was sequenced with immunoSEQ multiplex PCR; TCRdb's copy has only in-frame clones and lacks some. V, J and clone size derive from that table, while D and trimming were established from the DNA sequence. The table has about 140,000 clones, 75% to 90% seen once; the top ten hold around 2.9%. This sample was taken from a study of blood T cell repertoires in COVID-19. On the study more broadly: PBMCs, B-cell-depleted T cells, or T cells were the source of the cDNA or gDNA that made up the material.

The sequencing input was peripheral blood. V and J are TRBV27 and TRBJ1-2; tentatively, D is TRBD1 (5 bases). The receptor was derived from a man aged 55 to 70 with active or convalescent COVID-19. CDR3 sequence (DNA): TGTGCCAGCAGCCGGACAAACTATGGCTACACCTTC. This codes for CASSRTNYGYTF.